A selection of T cell receptor beta chains follows, all from one sample in a study of blood T cell repertoires in COVID-19. This table comes from immunoSEQ multiplex PCR, and its TCRdb copy is limited to in-frame clones, with some not included. The data contain about 150,000 clones, under 85% of them seen just once; the ten biggest clones take up 6.9%. The sequenced sample consisted of peripheral blood. These receptors came from an elderly man with COVID-19, enrolled during active disease. The CDR3 runs from the conserved cysteine through the conserved F or W. The order of the fields is V gene, J gene, clone size, D gene, CDR3 DNA, CDR3 protein. A D gene is named only where the DNA matches it firmly. Only part of the rows carry a size: once, few, many, or a class if the clone is expanded.

v_gene: TRBV10-3; j_gene: TRBJ1-4; abundance: -; d_gene: -; CDR3nt: TGTGCCATTTCTGGACACGCAACTAATGAAAAACTGTTTTTT; CDR3aa: CAISGHATNEKLFF
v_gene: TRBV7-3; j_gene: TRBJ2-3; abundance: -; d_gene: TRBD2; CDR3nt: TGTGCCAGCAGCCCGGGACTAGCGGGGGGCTTGGATACGCAGTATTTT; CDR3aa: CASSPGLAGGLDTQYF
v_gene: TRBV6-5; j_gene: TRBJ1-2; abundance: -; d_gene: -; CDR3nt: TGTGCCATCACAGGCTCTAACTATGGCTACACCTTC; CDR3aa: CAITGSNYGYTF
v_gene: TRBV5-1; j_gene: TRBJ1-6; abundance: -; d_gene: -; CDR3nt: TGCGCCAGCAGCTTGGCCGGGGCGGGGATGGGTTCACCCCTCCACTTT; CDR3aa: CASSLAGAGMGSPLHF
v_gene: TRBV2; j_gene: TRBJ1-2; abundance: few; d_gene: -; CDR3nt: TGTGCCAGCAGTGTCGGAGCGAGAAGGGGCTACACCTTC; CDR3aa: CASSVGARRGYTF
v_gene: TRBV4-1; j_gene: TRBJ2-7; abundance: -; d_gene: TRBD1; CDR3nt: TGCGCCAGCAGCCAAGACAGGGGGCCCAGCAGCTACGAGCAGTACTTC; CDR3aa: CASSQDRGPSSYEQYF
v_gene: TRBV2; j_gene: TRBJ1-5; abundance: -; d_gene: TRBD1; CDR3nt: TGTGCCAGCAGTCCCCGGACAGGGGGCAATCAGCCCCAGCATTTT; CDR3aa: CASSPRTGGNQPQHF
v_gene: TRBV5-6; j_gene: TRBJ1-5; abundance: few; d_gene: TRBD1; CDR3nt: TGTGCCAGCAGCTTGTGGGGCAGGGGGCTGGGGCAGCCCCAGCATTTT; CDR3aa: CASSLWGRGLGQPQHF
v_gene: TRBV2; j_gene: TRBJ2-5; abundance: once; d_gene: -; CDR3nt: TGTGCCAGCAGTGAAGCCAGGGGCGTTGGAGAGACCCAGTACTTC; CDR3aa: CASSEARGVGETQYF
v_gene: TRBV7-3; j_gene: TRBJ1-6; abundance: -; d_gene: -; CDR3nt: TGTGCCAGCTCTTCCTATAATTCACCCCTCCACTTT; CDR3aa: CASSSYNSPLHF
v_gene: TRBV5-6; j_gene: TRBJ1-6; abundance: -; d_gene: TRBD1; CDR3nt: TGTGCCAGCAGCCCGGGACAGGGAAATAATTCACCCCTCCACTTT; CDR3aa: CASSPGQGNNSPLHF
v_gene: TRBV9; j_gene: TRBJ1-6; abundance: once; d_gene: TRBD1; CDR3nt: TGTGCCAGCAGCGGGGGGACAGGGGAGTCACCCCTCCACTTT; CDR3aa: CASSGGTGESPLHF
v_gene: TRBV12-5; j_gene: TRBJ2-2; abundance: -; d_gene: TRBD2; CDR3nt: TGTGCTAGTCAGCGGGGCTCGAACACCGGGGAGCTGTTTTTT; CDR3aa: CASQRGSNTGELFF
v_gene: TRBV7-2; j_gene: TRBJ2-1; abundance: -; d_gene: TRBD1; CDR3nt: TGTGCCAGCAGCTTAGCGGGGACAGTCAGTGAGCAGTTCTTC; CDR3aa: CASSLAGTVSEQFF
v_gene: TRBV10-3; j_gene: TRBJ2-3; abundance: -; d_gene: TRBD2; CDR3nt: TGTGCCATCCAACTTACATTGACTAGCGGGGGATCCACAGATACGCAGTATTTT; CDR3aa: CAIQLTLTSGGSTDTQYF
v_gene: TRBV10-3; j_gene: TRBJ1-5; abundance: -; d_gene: -; CDR3nt: TGTGCCATCAGTGAGTCGCAGGGATCGGGGCCCCAGCATTTT; CDR3aa: CAISESQGSGPQHF
v_gene: TRBV14; j_gene: TRBJ1-2; abundance: -; d_gene: -; CDR3nt: TGTGCCAGCAGCCAGCGAAACTATGGCTACACCTTC; CDR3aa: CASSQRNYGYTF
v_gene: TRBV2; j_gene: TRBJ1-2; abundance: -; d_gene: TRBD1; CDR3nt: TGTGCCAGCAGTGTTAGGACAGGGAACTATGGCTACACCTTC; CDR3aa: CASSVRTGNYGYTF
v_gene: TRBV3-1/TRBV3-2; j_gene: TRBJ2-6; abundance: -; d_gene: TRBD1; CDR3nt: TGTGCCAGCAGCCGCTGGGACAGCTCTGGGGCCAACGTCCTGACTTTC; CDR3aa: CASSRWDSSGANVLTF
v_gene: TRBV28; j_gene: TRBJ2-1; abundance: -; d_gene: TRBD2; CDR3nt: TGTGCCAGCAGTCTCCCCCCCTTAGCGGGGCAGCACAATGAGCAGTTCTTC; CDR3aa: CASSLPPLAGQHNEQFF
v_gene: TRBV6-5; j_gene: TRBJ2-7; abundance: -; d_gene: TRBD1; CDR3nt: TGTGCCAGCAGCCCGGGTGGGACAGATCCCTACGAGCAGTACTTC; CDR3aa: CASSPGGTDPYEQYF
v_gene: TRBV4-1; j_gene: TRBJ2-3; abundance: few; d_gene: TRBD2; CDR3nt: TGCGCCAGCAGCCAATCCTCCCGACTAGCGGGGGAGCTGTATAGCACAGATACGCAGTATTTT; CDR3aa: CASSQSSRLAGELYSTDTQYF